This entry lists 22 T cell receptor beta chains sequenced from one sample in a study of cytomegalovirus exposure and HLA in healthy donors. Primers: 60 Vbeta forward and 13 Jbeta reverse. Profiled with immunoSEQ multiplex PCR; TCRdb holds only in-frame clones, not every one. The profile covers around 200,000 clones, with around 84% appearing a single time and about 1.3% taken by the ten largest. The source material was PBMCs. The origin of the receptors is a girl aged 2 to 9 in good health and CMV-seropositive.

The chain has TRBV5-1 and TRBJ2-2; 7 bases align to TRBD1. The CDR3 has 14 residues. V lost 1 base and J lost 4; bases outside the gene matches: 1. CDR1 and CDR2 (germline): SGHRS, YFSETQ. The CDR3 sequence is CASSLTGATGELFF. The CDR3 bases are TGCGCCAGCAGCTTGACAGGGGCCACCGGGGAGCTGTTTTTT.

This chain uses TRBV5-1 with TRBJ2-1, with 9 bases that match TRBD1. This CDR3 is 17 amino acids long. The V gene end was trimmed by 3 bases and the J gene end by 1 base; junction bases not matched to a gene: 8. From germline, CDR1 is SGHRS and CDR2 YFSETQ. CDR3 region: CASSSGLTGGSYNEQFF. CDR3 bases: TGCGCCAGCAGCTCCGGTTTGACAGGGGGGTCCTACAATGAGCAGTTCTTC.

The chain joins TRBV13 to TRBJ2-7; unclear D gene. Germline assignment: CDR1 PRHDT and CDR2 FYEKMQ (reference sequence). The CDR3 contains 14 residues. The V and J ends lost 5 bases and 1 base respectively, with 12 bases between them. CDR3 DNA sequence: TGTGCCAGCAGCCACCCGGGTCATTCCTACGAGCAGTACTTC. Protein: CASSHPGHSYEQYF.

The chain has TRBV19 and TRBJ2-7, with a weak D call TRBD2 (5 bases). Germline V gene lookup returns CDR1 LNHDA and CDR2 SQIVND (reference sequence). Trimming cost V 4 bases and J 0 bases, with 10 bases left between them. The CDR3 spans 14 residues. The CDR3 protein is CASSTSGSSYEQYF. CDR3 nucleotide sequence: TGTGCCAGTAGTACCAGCGGAAGCTCCTACGAGCAGTACTTC.

The chain carries TRBV6-1 and TRBJ1-2; 9 bases match TRBD1. Per the germline V gene, CDR1 is MNHNS and CDR2 is SASEGT. V was pared by 5 bases and J by 6 bases, with 4 bases of the junction left unmatched. The CDR3 spans 13 residues. CDR3 nucleotides: TGTGCCAGCAGTTCCACAGGGGGCAATGGCTACACCTTC. Amino acid sequence: CASSSTGGNGYTF.

CDR3 amino acids: CTCGDAGGYEQYF. In nucleotides, the CDR3 is TGTACCTGCGGTGATGCAGGGGGATACGAGCAGTACTTC. The rearrangement joins TRBV6-5 to TRBJ2-7, with 7 bases aligning to TRBD1. CDR1 MNHEY and CDR2 SVGAGI come from the germline V gene. There are 13 residues in the CDR3.

J is TRBJ2-7 and V is TRBV2, with a weak D call TRBD2 (6 bases). CDR1 and CDR2 from the germline V gene are SNHLY and FYNNEI. V lost 4 bases and J lost 4, with 26 bases in between. This CDR3 is 18 amino acids long. The CDR3 region is CASSGFGEEGRSGYEQYF. In DNA, the CDR3 is TGTGCCAGCAGTGGGTTCGGGGAGGAGGGCCGCTCTGGGTACGAGCAGTACTTC. The entire variable domain, with the rest obtained from reference TRBV2 and TRBJ2-7, is as follows: EPEVTQTPSHQVTQMGQEVILRCVPISNHLYFYWYRQILGQKVEFLVSFYNNEISEKSEIFDDQFSVERPDGSNFTLKIRSTKLEDSAMYFCASSGFGEEGRSGYEQYFGPGTRLTVT.

V usage is TRBV5-4 and J usage is TRBJ2-2, with D hard to call. In germline, CDR1 is SGHNT, CDR2 YYREEE (reference sequence). The CDR3 runs to 15 residues. Trimming took 2 bases from V and 2 from J, leaving 10 bases between them. CDR3 amino acids: CASSFLQSNTGELFF. CDR3 bases: TGTGCCAGCAGCTTTTTACAGTCAAACACCGGGGAGCTGTTTTTT.

The gene calls are TRBV27 and TRBJ2-7; possibly TRBD1 for D (5 bases). Looked up from germline, CDR1 is MNHEY and CDR2 is SMNVEV (reference sequence). Trimming cost V 2 bases and J 2 bases, with 7 bases left between them. The CDR3 is made up of 13 amino acids. CDR3 sequence: CASSLVGPYEQYF. The CDR3 DNA sequence: TGTGCCAGCAGTTTAGTGGGGCCCTACGAGCAGTACTTC.

The chain has TRBV30 and TRBJ2-5; 9 bases map to TRBD2. CDR1 is GTSNPN, CDR2 SVGIG, per germline (reference sequence). This CDR3 is built from 14 residues. Trimming cost V 0 bases and J 5 bases; bases outside gene matches: 4. CDR3 nucleotide sequence: TGTGCCTGGAGTGTAGCGGGAGGCCCCGAGACCCAGTACTTC. Its translation is CAWSVAGGPETQYF.

V usage is TRBV5-1 and J usage is TRBJ2-3; D perhaps matches TRBD2 (5 bases). This CDR3 contains 14 residues. Deletions cut 1 base from V and 0 bases from J, with 6 bases between. CDR1 is SGHRS and CDR2 is YFSETQ in the germline V gene. The CDR3 region has the DNA TGCGCCAGCAGCTTGTCGGGGAGCACAGATACGCAGTATTTT. Protein sequence: CASSLSGSTDTQYF.

The chain links TRBV28 to TRBJ1-1; D may be TRBD1 (6 bases). The V and J ends lost 6 bases and 3 bases respectively, with 8 bases between them. Per germline, CDR1 MDHEN and CDR2 SYDVKM. The length of the CDR3 is 12 residues. The CDR3 region is CASRQGHTEAFF. The CDR3 DNA is TGTGCCAGCAGGCAGGGGCACACTGAAGCTTTCTTT.

The chain employs TRBV7-3 and TRBJ2-3, with 7 bases that match TRBD2. V shed 5 bases, J shed 1 base, and the junction held 3 bases outside the gene matches. The CDR3 contains 14 residues. Germline lookup yields CDR1 SGHTA and CDR2 FQGTGA. CDR3 region: CASSQGGGTDTQYF. In nucleotides, the CDR3 is TGTGCCAGCAGCCAGGGAGGGGGCACAGATACGCAGTATTTT.

The chain recombines TRBV5-6 with TRBJ1-6, with 10 bases that match TRBD1. The V gene end was trimmed by 4 bases and the J gene end by 10 bases; junction bases not matched to a gene: 8. There are 15 residues in the CDR3. Germline V CDR1 and CDR2: SGHDT, YYEEEE. The DNA for the CDR3 is TGTGCCAGCAGCGATCGACAGGGGGCATGGTCACCCCTCCACTTT. Its protein is CASSDRQGAWSPLHF.

The genes are TRBV9 and TRBJ2-3, with D unclear. The CDR3 is 12 amino acids. Per germline, CDR1 SGDLS and CDR2 YYNGEE. Trimming cost V 4 bases and J 5 bases, with 8 bases left between them. The CDR3 sequence is CASSLTGDTQYF. CDR3 bases: TGTGCCAGCAGCCTAACCGGAGATACGCAGTATTTT.

This sequence joins TRBV30 and TRBJ1-2; D ambiguous. CDR3 length: 15 residues. Germline CDR1 GTSNPN, CDR2 SVGIG (reference sequence). The V gene lost 0 bases and the J gene lost 5 bases, with 16 bases spanning the gap. Here the CDR3 DNA reads TGTGCCTGGAGTGTACCTGTAGCGGGCGCGTATGGCTACACCTTC. It translates to CAWSVPVAGAYGYTF. Complete variable domain (other parts from reference TRBV30 and TRBJ1-2): SQTIHQWPATLVQPVGSPLSLECTVEGTSNPNLYWYRQAAGRGLQLLFYSVGIGQISSEVPQNLSASRPQDRQFILSSKKLLLSDSGFYLCAWSVPVAGAYGYTFGSGTRLTVV.

This clone has just a few counts. The chain joins TRBV6-5 to TRBJ1-4; D gene ambiguous. V was pared by 2 bases and J by 3 bases, with 10 bases between. Germline CDR1 reads MNHEY; CDR2 reads SVGAGI. There are 15 residues in the CDR3. CDR3 in amino acids: CASSYRFRANEKLFF. The CDR3 DNA reads as TGTGCCAGCAGTTACAGATTCCGGGCTAATGAAAAACTGTTTTTT.

The chain has TRBV27 and TRBJ1-6; D is unclear. V gave up 5 bases and J gave up 8 bases, with 10 bases separating them. The CDR3 extends over 13 amino acids. The germline CDR1 and CDR2 sequences are MNHEY and SMNVEV (reference sequence). CDR3 sequence reads: CASSLSRYSPLHF. In nucleotides, the CDR3 is TGTGCCAGCAGTCTCTCGCGGTATTCACCCCTCCACTTT.

This rearrangement joins TRBV5-4 to TRBJ2-2, with 8 bases that match TRBD1. The V and J ends lost 0 bases and 4 bases, in that order; junction bases with no gene match: 2. This CDR3 is 15 amino acids long. Germline lookup yields CDR1 SGHNT and CDR2 YYREEE (reference sequence). The CDR3 loop reads CASSLDRGSTGELFF. The CDR3 DNA follows: TGTGCCAGCAGCTTGGACAGGGGGAGCACCGGGGAGCTGTTTTTT.

The chain has TRBV11-2 and TRBJ2-1; 8 positions agree with TRBD2. Trimming took 1 base from V and 6 from J; bases not matched to a gene: 5. Germline CDR1 and CDR2: SGHAT and FQNNGV. The CDR3 is 15 amino acids. The DNA of the CDR3 is TGTGCCAGCAGCTTAGGCCTAGCGGGCTTCAATGAGCAGTTCTTC. Translation gives CASSLGLAGFNEQFF. Together with reference TRBV11-2 and TRBJ2-1, the CDR3 gives the full variable domain: EAGVAQSPRYKIIEKRQSVAFWCNPISGHATLYWYQQILGQGPKLLIQFQNNGVVDDSQLPKDRFSAERLKGVDSTLKIQPAKLEDSAVYLCASSLGLAGFNEQFFGPGTRLTVL.

The rearrangement uses TRBV9 and TRBJ1-2; the D is unclear. The CDR3 is made up of 15 amino acids. Germline V gene lookup returns CDR1 SGDLS and CDR2 YYNGEE. V was cut by 0 bases and J by 2 bases, with 11 bases left in between. CDR3: CASSVGVGGNYGYTF. The CDR3 nucleotides read TGTGCCAGCAGCGTAGGGGTGGGAGGAAACTATGGCTACACCTTC.

The sample holds a few counts of this clone. The CDR3 coding sequence is TGTGCCAGCATGACCGGGACAGGAGGGACTGAAGCTTTCTTT. It encodes CASMTGTGGTEAFF. The rearrangement links TRBV2 to TRBJ1-1, with 8 positions matching TRBD1. Germline CDR1 and CDR2: SNHLY and FYNNEI. This CDR3 spans 14 amino acids. The V segment lost 7 bases and the J segment 5 bases; nucleotides outside the gene matches: 9.